This section outlines one TCR beta chain sequence together with its context. This CDR3 is missing its conserved last phenylalanine or tryptophan, likely due to a read error. MiXCR, run by TCRdb on the PCR reads, gives a single entry per CDR3 protein. The sample shows 90,000 or so distinct CDR3 sequences, roughly half of them seen only once. This sample is part of a study of CDR3 diversity in severe acne. The CDR3 extends over 15 amino acids. Trimming removed 5 bases at V and 0 bases at J, with 11 bases between. From germline, CDR1 is SGHTA and CDR2 FQGNSA. Sequenced material: blood. The clonotype originates from a male donor in good health, serving as a control. The chain combines TRBV7-2 with TRBJ1-3; D is uncertain. For the CDR3, the DNA is TGTGCCAGCAGCGTGTCGGGGAACTCTGGAAACACCATATATCTT. Amino acids: CASSVSGNSGNTIYL.